Presented here are 8 T cell receptor beta chains from one specimen sequenced in a study of T cells in tumors after PD-1 blockade. Only in-frame clones appear in the TCRdb table, and some are missing; sequencing was by immunoSEQ multiplex PCR. Of fewer than 25,000 clones in the sample, 80% to 85% were seen once. The sequencing used PBMCs, collected after anti-PD-1 treatment. These receptors all stem from a human donor with basal cell carcinoma.

This chain uses TRBV10-2 with TRBJ1-1; no definite D call. The CDR3 extends over 17 amino acids. With 2 bases removed from V and 0 bases from J, the gap between germline ends came to 16 bases. The germline CDR1 and CDR2 sequences are WSHSY and SAAADI. The CDR3: CASSEPRVKWLNTEAFF. The CDR3 coding sequence is TGCGCCAGCAGTGAGCCGAGGGTAAAGTGGTTGAACACTGAAGCTTTCTTT.

This clone appeared once. CDR3 bases: TGTGCCAGCAGCTTAGAAACAGGGGGCATTCCAGATACGCAGTATTTT. This sequence encodes CASSLETGGIPDTQYF. The chain is built from TRBV7-8 and TRBJ2-3, with 9 positions matching TRBD1. Trimming at V came to 1 base and at J to 4 bases, leaving 6 bases not matched to a gene. Germline loops: CDR1 SGHVS, CDR2 FQNEAQ. The length of the CDR3 is 16 residues.

This sequence joins TRBV29-1 and TRBJ1-1; D uncertain. The germline V gene has CDR1 SQVTM and CDR2 ANQGSEA. V was clipped by 6 bases and J by 1 base, with 9 bases between them. The CDR3 length is 12 residues. CDR3 sequence reads: CSVAMGNTEAFF. For the CDR3, the DNA is TGCAGCGTCGCGATGGGGAACACTGAAGCTTTCTTT.

The chain recombines TRBV6-5 with TRBJ2-2; D is ambiguous. The V gene lost 0 bases and the J gene lost 0 bases, with 8 bases spanning the gap. Germline CDR1 reads MNHEY; CDR2 reads SVGAGI. The CDR3 consists of 16 residues. CDR3 nucleotides: TGTGCCAGCAGTTACTCGTCGCGATCGAACACCGGGGAGCTGTTTTTT. It is translated as CASSYSSRSNTGELFF.

This chain joins TRBV2 and TRBJ2-2; D is undetermined. Trimming shortened V by 8 bases and J by 3 bases, and 16 bases separated the two germline ends. The CDR3 is 15 residues long. CDR1 is SNHLY and CDR2 is FYNNEI in the germline V gene. The CDR3: CASQRSRADTGELFF. The CDR3 DNA sequence: TGTGCCAGCCAGAGGTCCCGCGCGGACACCGGGGAGCTGTTTTTT.

The chain joins TRBV5-1 to TRBJ2-5; D unresolved. V dropped 4 bases and J dropped 1 base, with 8 bases sitting between them. Germline values: CDR1 SGHRS, CDR2 YFSETQ. CDR3 size: 13 residues. As DNA, the CDR3 is TGCGCCAGCAGCACAAACAGCCAAGAGACCCAGTACTTC. Protein sequence: CASSTNSQETQYF.

This clone appeared a few times. CDR3 amino acids: CASSPRPPPNYGYTF. The CDR3 DNA reads TGTGCCAGCTCACCAAGACCACCGCCGAACTATGGCTACACCTTC. The genes are TRBV18 and TRBJ1-2, with D hard to call. The CDR3 runs to 15 residues. Trimming cost V 2 bases and J 2 bases, with 12 bases left between them. Germline V gene lookup returns CDR1 KGHSH and CDR2 LQKENI.

The rearrangement links TRBV3-1 (or the pseudogene TRBV3-2) to TRBJ1-4, with D unclear. Trimming took 0 bases from V and 8 from J, leaving 13 bases between them. CDR1 is LGHDT and CDR2 is YNNKEL in the germline V gene (reference sequence). This CDR3 contains 15 residues. Here the CDR3 reads CASSQDESYGEKLFF. The CDR3, as DNA: TGTGCCAGCAGCCAAGATGAATCTTATGGGGAAAAACTGTTTTTT.